Shown below are 7 T cell receptor beta chains from a single sample sequenced in a study of T cell repertoires in cytomegalovirus infection. TCRdb re-derived calls from the reads in MiXCR, one entry per CDR3 protein. The repertoire holds under 300,000 distinct CDR3 sequences, with less than 25% as singletons. No antigen has been identified for these receptors. The input for sequencing was cultured PBMCs, taken from culture after CMV antigen stimulation. The receptors originated from a human donor in good health (CMV status not recorded). Some clones in this sample may be carry-over from other donors' samples.

The chain uses TRBV20-1 and TRBJ2-1; D not certain. Trimming removed 0 bases from V and 2 bases from J, with 11 bases in between. The germline V gene encodes CDR1 DFQATT and CDR2 SNEGSKA (reference sequence). The CDR3 sequence is 15 residues long. CDR3 DNA: TGCAGTGCTAGAGATGTTACGACTCCCTACAATGAGCAGTTCTTC. Protein sequence: CSARDVTTPYNEQFF.

This clonotype was observed a handful of times. This sequence joins TRBV20-1 and TRBJ2-1; 10 positions agree with TRBD2. Germline CDR1 reads DFQATT; CDR2 reads SNEGSKA (reference sequence). This CDR3 contains 15 residues. The V gene end was trimmed by 3 bases and the J gene end by 5 bases; junction bases not matched to a gene: 7. The CDR3 reads CSASQHTSGNNEQFF. CDR3 nucleotide sequence: TGCAGTGCTAGCCAACATACTAGCGGGAACAATGAGCAGTTCTTC.

There are a few counts of this clonotype. A much larger clone differs by one base, so this may be a read error. The gene calls are TRBV27 and TRBJ2-6; D unresolved. With 6 bases removed from V and 0 bases from J, the gap between germline ends came to 3 bases. Germline assignment: CDR1 MNHEY and CDR2 SMNVEV (reference sequence). This CDR3 is 13 amino acids long. CDR3 in amino acids: CASSHSGANVLTF. The CDR3 DNA reads TGTGCCAGCAGCCACTCTGGGGCCAACGTCCTGACTTTC.

This clonotype has only a few counts. The chain links TRBV7-3 to TRBJ2-2, with 10 positions matching TRBD1. Germline V CDR1 and CDR2: SGHTA, FQGTGA. V trimming: 5 bases; J trimming: 6 bases; junction bases outside the gene matches: 9. The CDR3 runs to 16 residues. The CDR3: CASSITLGQGAGELFF. The CDR3 nucleotides read TGTGCCAGCAGCATCACCCTAGGACAGGGGGCCGGGGAGCTGTTTTTT.

The gene calls are TRBV20-1 and TRBJ1-1; 7 nucleotides line up with TRBD1. Germline V gene lookup returns CDR1 DFQATT and CDR2 SNEGSKA (reference sequence). The CDR3 length is 14 residues. Germline trimming cut 4 bases from V and 4 bases from J; bases unmatched to any gene: 9. The CDR3 DNA reads as TGCAGTGCTACTGACAGGGTGAAAGGCACTGAAGCTTTCTTT. Translation: CSATDRVKGTEAFF.

The chain is built from TRBV6-5 and TRBJ1-2; TRBD1 agrees at 8 bases. The CDR3 is 15 residues long. Germline values: CDR1 MNHEY, CDR2 SVGAGI. The junction had 9 bases not matched to a gene; V was cut back by 1 base and J by 8 bases. CDR3 coding DNA: TGTGCCAGCAGTTACTTTGCAGGGGGCCTGGGAGGCTACACCTTC. Its translation: CASSYFAGGLGGYTF.

The chain carries TRBV25-1 and TRBJ2-3, with TRBD2 as a possible D gene (5 bases). With 1 base removed from V and 9 bases from J, the gap between germline ends came to 8 bases. Germline-derived CDR1 and CDR2 are MGHDK and SYGVNS. The CDR3 is made up of 12 amino acids. CDR3 nucleotide sequence: TGTGCCAGCAGTGAATCGGGCGGGACGCAGTATTTT. Encoded protein: CASSESGGTQYF. The variable domain in full, with the rest retrieved from reference TRBV25-1 and TRBJ2-3, is EADIYQTPRYLVIGTGKKITLECSQTMGHDKMYWYQQDPGMELHLIHYSYGVNSTEKGDLSSESTVSRIRTEHFPLTLESARPSHTSQYLCASSESGGTQYFGPGTRLTVL.